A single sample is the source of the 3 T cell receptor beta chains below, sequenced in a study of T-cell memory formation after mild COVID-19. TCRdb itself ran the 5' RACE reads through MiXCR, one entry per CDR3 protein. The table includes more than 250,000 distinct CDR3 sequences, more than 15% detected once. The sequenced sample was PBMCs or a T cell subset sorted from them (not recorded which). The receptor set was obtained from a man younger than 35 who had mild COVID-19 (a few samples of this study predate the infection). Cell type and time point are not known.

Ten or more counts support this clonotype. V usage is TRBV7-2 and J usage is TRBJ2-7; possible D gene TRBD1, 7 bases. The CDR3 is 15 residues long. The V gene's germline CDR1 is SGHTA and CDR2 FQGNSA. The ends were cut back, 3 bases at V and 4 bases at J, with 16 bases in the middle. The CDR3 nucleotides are TGTGCCAGCAGCTTGGGGGGTACAGGGGAATACGAGCAGTACTTC. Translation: CASSLGGTGEYEQYF. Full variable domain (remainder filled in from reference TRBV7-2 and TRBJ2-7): GAGVSQSPSNKVTEKGKDVELRCDPISGHTALYWYRQSLGQGLEFLIYFQGNSAPDKSGLPSDRFSAERTGGSVSTLTIQRTQQEDSAVYLCASSLGGTGEYEQYFGPGTRLTVT.

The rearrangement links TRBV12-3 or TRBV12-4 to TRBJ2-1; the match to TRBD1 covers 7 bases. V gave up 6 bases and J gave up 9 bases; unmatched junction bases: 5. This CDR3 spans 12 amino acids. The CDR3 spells CASRQGWGEQFF. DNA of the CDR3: TGTGCCAGCAGACAGGGGTGGGGTGAGCAGTTCTTC.

CDR3 sequence (DNA): TGTGCCAGTGGGCGGGGGTTCCAAGAGACCCAGTACTTC. Translating gives CASGRGFQETQYF. The V and J genes are TRBV19 and TRBJ2-5, with 7 nucleotides matching TRBD2. Losses at the gene ends were 8 bases for V and 1 base for J; bases not matched to a gene: 4. CDR3 length: 13 residues. The germline V gene encodes CDR1 LNHDA and CDR2 SQIVND (reference sequence). The whole variable domain, filled in from reference TRBV19 and TRBJ2-5, reads DGGITQSPKYLFRKEGQNVTLSCEQNLNHDAMYWYRQDPGQGLRLIYYSQIVNDFQKGDIAEGYSVSREKKESFPLTVTSAQKNPTAFYLCASGRGFQETQYFGPGTRLLVL.